The 3 T cell receptor beta chains in this list originate from one sample, sequenced in a study of Ad26.COV2.S vaccination and SARS-CoV-2 variants. Treatment specified: some 20 received Ad26.COV2.S at low or high dose, single or two shots; several received placebo; per-sample allocation not given. On day 63 after the first injection, vaccine and placebo recipients gave samples. Using immunoSEQ multiplex PCR, the repertoire was profiled, and TCRdb retains in-frame clones only, with some absent. The table records some 500,000 clones, 89% of them present only once. The specimen was peripheral blood, collected in a trial of Ad26.COV2.S vaccine versus placebo. These receptors were obtained from a person aged 18-60 years who received the Ad26.COV2.S COVID-19 vaccine or a placebo.

The V and J genes are TRBV27 and TRBJ2-7; 9 bases are shared with TRBD1. The CDR3 consists of 15 residues. J gave up 3 bases and V 5 bases, and 8 bases lay outside the gene matches. The germline CDR1 and CDR2 sequences are MNHEY and SMNVEV (reference sequence). The CDR3 region has the DNA TGTGCCAGCAGTCTAGCCGGGACAGGGTACTACGAGCAGTACTTC. Translated, it gives CASSLAGTGYYEQYF.

The chain employs TRBV5-1 and TRBJ1-2; 7 positions match TRBD1. CDR3 length: 15 amino acids. The V gene's germline CDR1 is SGHRS and CDR2 YFSETQ. V lost 5 bases, J lost 5 bases, and 12 bases stayed unmatched. The CDR3 coding sequence is TGCGCCAGCAGGCCCTATGCACAGGGGATTTATGGCTACACCTTC. Protein sequence: CASRPYAQGIYGYTF. The full variable domain, with the rest looked up from reference TRBV5-1 and TRBJ1-2, is KAGVTQTPRYLIKTRGQQVTLSCSPISGHRSVSWYQQTPGQGLQFLFEYFSETQRNKGNFPGRFSGRQFSNSRSEMNVSTLELGDSALYLCASRPYAQGIYGYTFGSGTRLTVV.

The chain is built from TRBV9 and TRBJ2-5; 7 bases are a match to TRBD1. CDR1 is SGDLS, CDR2 YYNGEE, per germline. Trimming at V came to 4 bases and at J to 4 bases, leaving 10 bases not matched to a gene. The CDR3 consists of 15 residues. As DNA, the CDR3 is TGTGCCAGCAGCCCAAAAGGGGGCTGGGGAGAGACCCAGTACTTC. It translates to CASSPKGGWGETQYF.